Listed below are T cell receptor beta chains from one sample, sequenced in a study of T cells after yellow fever vaccination. TCRdb re-analysed the 5' RACE reads in MiXCR, keeping a single row per CDR3 protein. The data contain 100,000 or so distinct CDR3 sequences, 8.9% of them singletons. The material sequenced was CD8+ T cells not binding an NS4B(214-222) dextramer, sorted from PBMCs, taken about 2 weeks after the first yellow fever vaccination. Receptors were obtained from a man younger than 35 who received the YFV17D yellow fever vaccine. CDR3s include the opening cysteine and the closing phenylalanine or tryptophan. A D gene is named only where the DNA matches it firmly. A row's size may be missing; if present it is once, few, many or a size class.

d_call	clone_size	v_call	j_call	cdr3_aa	cdr3_nt
.	.	TRBV7-8	TRBJ1-5	CASSLGPVGNQPQHF	TGTGCCAGCAGCTTAGGACCGGTGGGCAATCAGCCCCAGCATTTT
.	many	TRBV2	TRBJ2-1	CASGAGFYNEQFF	TGTGCCAGCGGAGCGGGTTTCTACAATGAGCAGTTCTTC
TRBD1	many	TRBV7-9	TRBJ2-5	CASSLVTGAETQYF	TGTGCCAGCAGCTTAGTGACAGGGGCGGAGACCCAGTACTTC
.	.	TRBV25-1	TRBJ2-7	CASSDPFRTAAYEQYF	TGTGCCAGCAGTGACCCTTTCAGGACGGCGGCCTACGAGCAGTACTTC
TRBD1	.	TRBV7-9	TRBJ2-5	CASSSKQGAKRETQYF	TGTGCCAGCAGCTCGAAACAGGGGGCGAAGCGGGAGACCCAGTACTTC
.	many	TRBV7-9	TRBJ1-2	CASSLSGGYTF	TGTGCCAGCAGCTTATCGGGTGGCTACACCTTC
.	few	TRBV5-1	TRBJ1-4	CASSSRGFEKLFF	TGCGCCAGCAGCTCCAGAGGGTTTGAAAAACTGTTTTTT
.	.	TRBV10-2	TRBJ2-1	CASSERDFYNEQFF	TGCGCCAGCAGTGAACGGGACTTTTACAATGAGCAGTTCTTC
TRBD1	.	TRBV19	TRBJ2-1	CASSMDRVDEQFF	TGTGCCAGTAGTATGGACAGGGTCGATGAGCAGTTCTTC
.	many	TRBV27	TRBJ2-7	CASSYYGPVGEQYF	TGTGCCAGCAGTTATTACGGACCGGTGGGCGAGCAGTACTTC
TRBD2	few	TRBV4-3	TRBJ2-2	CASSRGGFGTGELFF	TGCGCCAGCAGCCGGGGGGGGTTCGGCACCGGGGAGCTGTTTTTT
TRBD1	few	TRBV19	TRBJ2-1	CASSITGDSYNEQFF	TGTGCCAGTAGTATAACAGGGGACAGCTACAATGAGCAGTTCTTC
.	.	TRBV27	TRBJ2-7	CASSSGLLGYEQYF	TGTGCCAGCAGTTCAGGGCTATTGGGCTACGAGCAGTACTTC
.	few	TRBV3-1	TRBJ1-2	CASSMKPGSDGYTF	TGTGCCAGCAGCATGAAGCCTGGGTCGGATGGCTACACCTTC
.	few	TRBV6-2/TRBV6-3	TRBJ2-1	CASSYSLPGEQFF	TGTGCCAGCAGTTACTCGTTACCTGGTGAGCAGTTCTTC
.	.	TRBV4-3	TRBJ2-1	CASSQDVGEGYYNEQFF	TGCGCCAGCAGCCAAGATGTGGGCGAGGGATACTACAATGAGCAGTTCTTC
.	.	TRBV6-2/TRBV6-3	TRBJ1-1	CASSFTPRKGNTEAFF	TGTGCCAGCAGTTTTACTCCCCGTAAGGGGAACACTGAAGCTTTCTTT
TRBD2	few	TRBV13	TRBJ2-1	CASSLMASGGISHEQFF	TGTGCCAGCAGCTTAATGGCTAGCGGGGGTATAAGCCATGAGCAGTTCTTC
.	few	TRBV27	TRBJ1-3	CASMGSGNTIYF	TGTGCCAGCATGGGATCTGGAAACACCATATATTTT
.	few	TRBV6-5	TRBJ1-1	CASSQSLTGNTEAFF	TGTGCCAGCAGCCAATCATTGACAGGGAACACTGAAGCTTTCTTT
.	few	TRBV28	TRBJ2-5	CASSGLLVVGGTQYF	TGTGCCAGCAGCGGCCTTCTGGTTGTGGGGGGGACCCAGTACTTC
.	.	TRBV19	TRBJ1-2	CASSIHRLTNYGYTF	TGTGCCAGTAGTATACACAGGCTAACTAACTATGGCTACACCTTC
.	few	TRBV7-9	TRBJ2-7	CASSLGPKFVYEQYF	TGTGCCAGCAGCTTAGGGCCTAAATTTGTCTACGAGCAGTACTTC
.	.	TRBV29-1	TRBJ1-5	CSVEVRENQPQHF	TGCAGCGTTGAGGTCAGGGAGAACCAGCCCCAGCATTTT
TRBD1	.	TRBV27	TRBJ1-6	CASSPTGGNSPLHF	TGTGCCAGCAGTCCCACAGGGGGGAATTCACCCCTCCACTTT
.	.	TRBV15	TRBJ2-3	CATSRSQVRLGTDTQYF	TGTGCCACCAGCAGATCACAAGTGCGTCTAGGCACAGATACGCAGTATTTT
TRBD2	.	TRBV12-3/TRBV12-4	TRBJ2-3	CASRPGLAGIRKDTQYF	TGTGCCAGCAGACCAGGGCTAGCGGGGATCCGGAAAGATACGCAGTATTTT
TRBD2	.	TRBV7-3	TRBJ2-5	CASSGTGGSPGETQYF	TGTGCCAGCAGCGGCACGGGGGGTAGCCCGGGAGAGACCCAGTACTTC
TRBD1	many	TRBV7-6	TRBJ1-1	CASSLATGGEAFF	TGTGCCAGCAGCTTAGCGACAGGGGGCGAAGCTTTCTTT
.	many	TRBV4-3	TRBJ1-4	CASSPNEGSGNEKLFF	TGCGCCAGCAGCCCAAACGAGGGGTCGGGTAATGAAAAACTGTTTTTT
TRBD1	few	TRBV7-9	TRBJ1-1	CASSLEFGQGMNTEAFF	TGTGCCAGCAGCTTAGAATTTGGACAGGGGATGAACACTGAAGCTTTCTTT
TRBD1	many	TRBV4-2	TRBJ2-2	CASSQLFTGTDSSTGELFF	TGTGCCAGCAGCCAACTTTTTACCGGGACAGATTCTTCCACCGGGGAGCTGTTTTTT
.	few	TRBV9	TRBJ1-2	CASSVLDPADGYTF	TGTGCCAGCAGCGTACTCGACCCCGCAGATGGCTACACCTTC
TRBD1	many	TRBV28	TRBJ2-6	CASSLGDRETNVLTF	TGTGCCAGCAGTTTAGGGGACAGGGAGACCAACGTCCTGACTTTC
.	few	TRBV10-2	TRBJ1-5	CASSVGFGNQPQHF	TGCGCCAGCAGTGTAGGTTTTGGCAATCAGCCCCAGCATTTT
.	few	TRBV27	TRBJ1-2	CASSFSGGPYGYTF	TGTGCCAGCAGTTTCAGTGGCGGCCCCTATGGCTACACCTTC
.	few	TRBV24-1	TRBJ2-2	CATSDRYGLNTGELFF	TGTGCCACCAGTGATCGGTACGGGTTGAACACCGGGGAGCTGTTTTTT
.	.	TRBV7-8	TRBJ2-3	CASIGRGGWVPDTQYF	TGTGCCAGCATCGGACGTGGGGGGTGGGTCCCAGATACGCAGTATTTT
TRBD1	.	TRBV9	TRBJ1-2	CASSAPGQGAPRGYTF	TGTGCCAGCAGCGCTCCGGGACAGGGGGCGCCGAGGGGCTACACCTTC
TRBD1	.	TRBV4-3	TRBJ2-2	CASSQEMRTGDTGELFF	TGCGCCAGCAGCCAAGAAATGAGAACAGGGGACACCGGGGAGCTGTTTTTT
TRBD1	.	TRBV5-5	TRBJ2-1	CASSLGAPGQGDEQFF	TGTGCCAGCAGCTTGGGGGCTCCGGGACAGGGCGATGAGCAGTTCTTC
TRBD1	many	TRBV10-3	TRBJ1-1	CAIRPGTGKTEAFF	TGTGCCATACGTCCCGGGACAGGGAAAACTGAAGCTTTCTTT
.	once	TRBV7-6	TRBJ2-1	CASSSNTNELFF	TGTGCCAGCAGCTCCAACACCAATGAGCTGTTCTTC
TRBD2	.	TRBV13	TRBJ2-7	CAGQAGGQGEQYF	TGTGCCGGCCAAGCGGGGGGACAAGGCGAGCAGTACTTC
.	.	TRBV6-6	TRBJ1-2	CASTTALPYGYTF	TGTGCCAGCACTACCGCCCTTCCCTATGGCTACACCTTC
.	few	TRBV6-2/TRBV6-3	TRBJ2-5	CASSYFPGTNSQETQYF	TGTGCCAGCAGTTACTTTCCCGGGACCAATTCCCAAGAGACCCAGTACTTC
.	few	TRBV7-9	TRBJ2-5	CASISNTEETQYF	TGTGCCAGCATTTCCAACACCGAAGAGACCCAGTACTTC
.	few	TRBV19	TRBJ1-2	CASSIGAIYGYTF	TGTGCCAGTAGTATAGGAGCGATATATGGCTACACCTTC
TRBD1	few	TRBV7-9	TRBJ2-1	CASFRGLEQFF	TGTGCCAGCTTCAGGGGGCTTGAGCAGTTCTTC
.	few	TRBV12-3/TRBV12-4	TRBJ2-3	CASSQDSNTDTQYF	TGTGCCAGCAGCCAGGACTCCAACACAGATACGCAGTATTTT
.	.	TRBV2	TRBJ2-1	CASTGGQSNEQFF	TGTGCCAGCACCGGGGGGCAGTCTAATGAGCAGTTCTTC
TRBD2	.	TRBV7-2	TRBJ2-5	CASTTSGGAETQYF	TGTGCCAGCACAACTAGCGGGGGGGCAGAGACCCAGTACTTC
TRBD1	.	TRBV18	TRBJ2-1	CASSPRRTGIDNEQFF	TGTGCCAGCTCACCACGGCGGACAGGGATTGACAATGAGCAGTTCTTC
.	few	TRBV6-1	TRBJ1-5	CASSGPQASNQPQHF	TGTGCCAGCAGTGGCCCGCAAGCTAGCAATCAGCCCCAGCATTTT